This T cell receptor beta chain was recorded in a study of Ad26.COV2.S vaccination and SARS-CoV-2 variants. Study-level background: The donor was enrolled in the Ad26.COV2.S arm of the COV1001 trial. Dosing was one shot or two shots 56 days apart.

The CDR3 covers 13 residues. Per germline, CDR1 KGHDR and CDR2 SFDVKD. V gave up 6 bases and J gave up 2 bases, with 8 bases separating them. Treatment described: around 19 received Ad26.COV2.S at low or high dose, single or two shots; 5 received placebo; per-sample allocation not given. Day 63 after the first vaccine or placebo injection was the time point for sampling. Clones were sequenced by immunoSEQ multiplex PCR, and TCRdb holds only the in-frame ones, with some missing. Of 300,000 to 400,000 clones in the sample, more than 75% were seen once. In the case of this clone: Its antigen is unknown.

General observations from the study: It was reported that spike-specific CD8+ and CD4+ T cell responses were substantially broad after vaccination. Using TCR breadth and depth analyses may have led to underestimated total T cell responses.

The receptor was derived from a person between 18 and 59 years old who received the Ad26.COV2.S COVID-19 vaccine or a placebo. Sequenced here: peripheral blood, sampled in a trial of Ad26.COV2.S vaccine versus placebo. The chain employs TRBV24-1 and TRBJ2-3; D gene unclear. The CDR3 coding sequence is TGTGCCACCAGTTCTAGTTACACAGATACGCAGTATTTT. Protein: CATSSSYTDTQYF.